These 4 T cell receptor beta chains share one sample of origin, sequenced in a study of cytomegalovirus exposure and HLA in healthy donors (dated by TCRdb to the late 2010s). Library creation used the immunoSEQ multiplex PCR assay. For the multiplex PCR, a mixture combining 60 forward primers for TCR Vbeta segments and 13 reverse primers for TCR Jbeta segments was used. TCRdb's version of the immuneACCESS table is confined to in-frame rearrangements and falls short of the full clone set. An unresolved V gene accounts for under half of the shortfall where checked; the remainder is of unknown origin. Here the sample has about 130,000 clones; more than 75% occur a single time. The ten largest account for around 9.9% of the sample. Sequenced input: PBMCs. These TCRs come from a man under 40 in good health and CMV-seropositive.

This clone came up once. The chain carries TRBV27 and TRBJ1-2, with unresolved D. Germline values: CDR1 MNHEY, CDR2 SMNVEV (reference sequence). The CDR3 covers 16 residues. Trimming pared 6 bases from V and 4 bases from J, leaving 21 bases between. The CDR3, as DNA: TGTGCCAGCAGAGGGCGGGCAGGAGGGATAAGCTATGGCTACACCTTC. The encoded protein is CASRGRAGGISYGYTF.

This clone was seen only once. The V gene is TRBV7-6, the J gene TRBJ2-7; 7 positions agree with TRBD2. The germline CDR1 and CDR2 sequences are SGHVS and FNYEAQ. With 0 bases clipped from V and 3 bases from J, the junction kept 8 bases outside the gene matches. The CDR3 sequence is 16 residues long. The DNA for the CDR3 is TGTGCCAGCAGCTTAGCGGGAGGGGACGCCTACTACGAGCAGTACTTC. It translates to CASSLAGGDAYYEQYF.

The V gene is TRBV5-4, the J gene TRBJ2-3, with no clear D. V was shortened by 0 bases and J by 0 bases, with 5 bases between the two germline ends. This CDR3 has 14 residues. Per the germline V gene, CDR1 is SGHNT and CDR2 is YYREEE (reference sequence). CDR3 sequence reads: CASSLGGSTDTQYF. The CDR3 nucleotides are TGTGCCAGCAGCTTGGGCGGCAGCACAGATACGCAGTATTTT.

In nucleotides, the CDR3 is TGTGCCAGCAGCCGACTAGCGGTTAGTTGGGACGAGCAGTACTTC. Translation gives CASSRLAVSWDEQYF. The genes are TRBV11-1 and TRBJ2-7; 9 bases fit TRBD2. Trimming took 5 bases from V and 5 from J; bases not matched to a gene: 10. CDR3 length equals 15 residues. The V gene's germline CDR1 is SGHAT and CDR2 FQDESV (reference sequence). The whole variable domain, filled in from reference TRBV11-1 and TRBJ2-7, reads EAEVAQSPRYKITEKSQAVAFWCDPISGHATLYWYRQILGQGPELLVQFQDESVVDDSQLPKDRFSAERLKGVDSTLKIQPAELGDSAMYLCASSRLAVSWDEQYFGPGTRLTVT.